This TCR beta chain was observed in a study of T cell responses to AZD1222 COVID-19 vaccine. As concerns this clone: Its antigen is not identified.

Study-level findings and limits: White British people made up most donors, females outnumbered males, and clonal diversity was possibly underestimated. Nearly half of spike-specific TCRs reportedly target unmutated variant regions. Scientists sampled the repertoires only once the peak T cell response had passed. Spike-wide coverage was observed for vaccine-associated CD4 TCRs, with dominant responses at 160-218 and 743-854.

TCRdb keeps only in-frame clones here, not all; method: immunoSEQ multiplex PCR. The sample includes tens of thousands of clones, about four fifths of them seen just once. This material consisted of peripheral blood, taken 28 days after the second AZD1222 dose. The clonotype comes from an adult who received the AZD1222 COVID-19 vaccine.

DNA for the CDR3: TGTGCCAGCAATAGACTAGCGGGGGCCGGGGAGCAGTACTTC. Amino acid sequence: CASNRLAGAGEQYF. The chain carries TRBV6-5 and TRBJ2-7; 12 bases line up with TRBD2. The V segment lost 7 bases and the J segment 7 bases; nucleotides outside the gene matches: 8. The CDR3 is 14 amino acids. The V gene's germline CDR1 is MNHEY and CDR2 SVGAGI.